This TCR beta chain stems from a study of T cell repertoires in cytomegalovirus infection (dated by TCRdb to the late 2010s). Notes on the research overall: Recently identified HLA-C-restricted CMV epitopes, whose presentation resists viral immunomodulation, were targeted by peptide stimulations together with well-studied HLA-B-restricted epitopes. Donor HLA type was relevant to the analysis, because carriage of CMV infection together with the matching HLA type was indicated by public TCR beta signatures. Overall results and qualifications from the work: In both this cohort and an independent roughly 330-donor cohort, the cumulative frequency of public TCR beta family members distinguished carriers of CMV infection plus the relevant HLA type. In the ex vivo response, HLA-C-restricted CMV-specific TCR beta clonotypes were dominant, and in two of eight donors the single most frequent clonotype came from this HLA-C-restricted group.

Per the publication, the treatment or condition label means: in vitro stimulation with specific CMV peptide epitopes to enrich CMV-specific T cells. About this clonotype: What antigen it recognizes has not been identified. The sample holds no much larger clone one base away, and base qualities are not on file.

The sequencing machine was an Illumina HiSeq 1500. The public reads were quality trimmed at Q25 with fastp and then assembled into clones with MiXCR by TCRdb, keeping productive beta chains. Each entry merges the rows of one CDR3 protein and shows their most common DNA and genes. This sample comprises some 480,000 distinct CDR3 sequences, more than 30% of them detected only once. Around a sixth of the sample is in the top ten clones. The CDR3, from cysteine to phenylalanine, totals 15 residues. Of all the DNA, just the CDR3 is kept, 45 bases in frame from base 1. Deletion took 5 bases off V and 3 bases off J, with a span of 13 bases between the germline ends. CDR1 and CDR2 are drawn from the germline V gene: MNHEY, SVGEGT.

The source of this sequence is a human donor in good health (CMV status not recorded). Some clones in this sample may be carry-over from other donors' samples. The chain links TRBV6-2 or TRBV6-3 with TRBJ2-2; perhaps TRBD2 is the D gene, with 6 bases matching. Material: cultured PBMCs, obtained from culture after CMV antigen stimulation. The sequence in DNA is TGTGCCAGCAGTCCGATGGGAGGAGACACCGGGGAGCTGTTTTTT. It encodes CASSPMGGDTGELFF.